The 26 T cell receptor beta chains given below trace back to one sample, sequenced in a study of shared clonotypes between healthy human individuals. The method was immunoSEQ multiplex PCR; TCRdb's version includes in-frame clones alone and lacks a portion of them. The sample carries about 1.5 million clones, approximately 96% recorded once. The sequencing input was naive CD4+ T cells sorted from blood. Subset noted: CD45RA+ positively selected. These receptors originate from a young man in good health.

The chain is built from TRBV18 and TRBJ2-7, with D unresolved. V was clipped by 1 base and J by 3 bases, with 10 bases between them. Germline CDR1 reads KGHSH; CDR2 reads LQKENI. This CDR3 has 14 amino acids. CDR3 nucleotide sequence: TGTGCCAGCTCACCACAACGGGTATTCTACGAGCAGTACTTC. This gives the protein CASSPQRVFYEQYF.

Of note for this clone: The sample holds other DNA sequences that translate to the same CDR3. The rearrangement uses TRBV29-1 and TRBJ2-3; 10 positions match TRBD1. CDR1 SQVTM and CDR2 ANQGSEA come from the germline V gene. The length of the CDR3 is 14 residues. V was clipped by 3 bases and J by 4 bases; unmatched bases: 4. The CDR3 region has the DNA TGCAGCGTTGATCGGGACAGGGGAGCAGATACGCAGTATTTT. It encodes CSVDRDRGADTQYF.

The rearrangement uses TRBV2 and TRBJ2-7, with 9 bases that match TRBD2. CDR3 length: 11 amino acids. Germline CDR1 reads SNHLY; CDR2 reads FYNNEI. V was clipped by 11 bases and J by 7 bases; unmatched bases: 6. The CDR3 region has the DNA TGTGCCGGGAGGCTAGCGGGGGAGCAGTACTTC. Encoded protein: CAGRLAGEQYF.

The J gene is TRBJ2-3, the V gene TRBV25-1; D unclear. V lost 0 bases, J lost 7 bases, and 5 bases lay in between. The CDR3 runs to 12 residues. CDR1 MGHDK and CDR2 SYGVNS come from the germline V gene. CDR3 nucleotides: TGTGCCAGCAGTGAATACCACAATACGCAGTATTTT. It yields the protein CASSEYHNTQYF.

The count of this clone is one. The chain uses TRBV2 and TRBJ2-5; a weak D match, TRBD1 (6 bases). Between the trimmed V and J ends, which lost 4 bases and 5 bases, there was a span of 11 bases. Germline V lookup: CDR1 SNHLY, CDR2 FYNNEI. The CDR3 covers 13 residues. The CDR3 DNA sequence: TGTGCCAGCAGTGCTACAGGGCGGGAGACCCAGTACTTC. Residues: CASSATGRETQYF. The full variable domain, its missing parts supplied by reference TRBV2 and TRBJ2-5, is EPEVTQTPSHQVTQMGQEVILRCVPISNHLYFYWYRQILGQKVEFLVSFYNNEISEKSEIFDDQFSVERPDGSNFTLKIRSTKLEDSAMYFCASSATGRETQYFGPGTRLLVL.

The chain uses TRBV5-1 and TRBJ2-3; 12 nucleotides align to TRBD2. This CDR3 is 17 amino acids long. J lost 6 bases, V lost 1 base, and 9 bases had no gene match. Germline-derived CDR1 and CDR2 are SGHRS and YFSETQ. The DNA of the CDR3 is TGCGCCAGCAGCTTGAGGTCTAGGACTAGCGGGATTGATACGCAGTATTTT. Translated, it gives CASSLRSRTSGIDTQYF.

The J gene is TRBJ2-1, the V gene TRBV6-5, with TRBD2 matching 10 bases. CDR3 length equals 15 residues. With V trimmed by 1 base and J by 4 bases, 1 base remained unmatched. The germline CDR1 and CDR2 sequences are MNHEY and SVGAGI. In nucleotides, the CDR3 is TGTGCCAGCAGTTACTTGGGACTAGCGTACAATGAGCAGTTCTTC. Protein sequence: CASSYLGLAYNEQFF.

The chain carries TRBV7-3 and TRBJ2-3; D is ambiguous. Per the germline V gene, CDR1 is SGHTA and CDR2 is FQGTGA. Trimming left V 2 bases short and J 3 bases short, with 6 bases between. The CDR3 loop spans 13 amino acids. CDR3 loop: CASSLQQTDTQYF. For the CDR3, the DNA is TGTGCCAGCAGCTTACAACAGACAGATACGCAGTATTTT. Combining the CDR3 with reference TRBV7-3 and TRBJ2-3 gives the whole variable domain GAGVSQTPSNKVTEKGKYVELRCDPISGHTALYWYRQSLGQGPEFLIYFQGTGAADDSGLPNDRFFAVRPEGSVSTLKIQRTERGDSAVYLCASSLQQTDTQYFGPGTRLTVL.

As DNA, the CDR3 is TGTGCCAGTAGTCAGGAGGGGATGAACACTGAAGCTTTCTTT. Its protein is CASSQEGMNTEAFF. The chain recombines TRBV19 with TRBJ1-1; D perhaps matches TRBD1 (5 bases). The V gene's germline CDR1 is LNHDA and CDR2 SQIVND (reference sequence). The CDR3 extends over 14 amino acids. Deletions cut 5 bases from V and 0 bases from J, with 10 bases between.

This sequence joins TRBV4-2 and TRBJ2-7; 7 bases are shared with TRBD1. CDR3 length: 12 residues. In germline, CDR1 is LGHNA, CDR2 YNFKEQ. V shed 7 bases and J 2 bases; nucleotides not matched to a gene: 2. For the CDR3, the DNA is TGTGCCAGCACAGACAGGGCCTACGAGCAGTACTTC. Amino acid sequence: CASTDRAYEQYF.

This chain links TRBV6-1 with TRBJ2-7, with 9 bases identical to TRBD2. CDR1 MNHNS and CDR2 SASEGT come from the germline V gene. There are 15 residues in the CDR3. V lost 8 bases, J lost 6 bases, and 14 bases stayed unmatched. DNA of the CDR3: TGTGCCAGCGGGGGGTTACTCGCGGGAGGGGGCGAGCAGTACTTC. This encodes CASGGLLAGGGEQYF.

Turning to this clone: Other DNA variants within this sample encode the same CDR3. The chain is built from TRBV9 and TRBJ2-3; D gene uncertain. This CDR3 is built from 11 residues. V dropped 2 bases and J dropped 5 bases, with 3 bases sitting between them. In germline, CDR1 is SGDLS, CDR2 YYNGEE. The CDR3 DNA reads TGTGCCAGCAGCGTCGGAGATACGCAGTATTTT. Encoded protein: CASSVGDTQYF.

This clone was seen a single time. The genes are TRBV7-9 and TRBJ2-5; tentatively, D is TRBD2 (5 bases). The length of the CDR3 is 14 residues. Trimming stripped 6 bases from V and 5 bases from J, with 16 bases between. CDR1 is SEHNR and CDR2 is FQNEAQ in the germline V gene (reference sequence). Written as DNA, the CDR3 is TGTGCCAGCAGTCGACATCCAGGCGGGGAGACCCAGTACTTC. Amino acids: CASSRHPGGETQYF.

V usage is TRBV5-4 and J usage is TRBJ2-3, with D perhaps TRBD2 (5 bases). V was pared by 0 bases and J by 4 bases, with 15 bases between. Germline assignment: CDR1 SGHNT and CDR2 YYREEE (reference sequence). The CDR3 totals 16 residues. The CDR3 loop reads CASSLAHRGKADTQYF. The DNA for the CDR3 is TGTGCCAGCAGCTTGGCCCACCGAGGGAAGGCAGATACGCAGTATTTT. Full variable domain (outside the CDR3, taken from reference TRBV5-4 and TRBJ2-3): ETGVTQSPTHLIKTRGQQVTLRCSSQSGHNTVSWYQQALGQGPQFIFQYYREEENGRGNFPPRFSGLQFPNYSSELNVNALELDDSALYLCASSLAHRGKADTQYFGPGTRLTVL.

This clone appeared once. This CDR3 is CASSPQGGQETQYF. CDR3 DNA sequence: TGCGCCAGCAGCCCCCAAGGAGGCCAAGAGACCCAGTACTTC. The chain employs TRBV5-1 and TRBJ2-5, with D perhaps TRBD2 (5 bases). Germline CDR1 reads SGHRS; CDR2 reads YFSETQ. Trimming removed 4 bases at V and 1 base at J, with 11 bases between. The CDR3 extends over 14 amino acids.

The chain links TRBV23-1 to TRBJ2-1, with 8 bases lining up with TRBD2. TRBV23-1 is labeled an ORF, and its function is uncertain. V lost 4 bases and J lost 6; bases outside the gene matches: 11. CDR3 length: 16 residues. The CDR3 protein is CASSLTPGLVCNEQFF. Here the CDR3 DNA reads TGCGCCAGCAGTCTTACTCCGGGACTAGTGTGCAATGAGCAGTTCTTC.

J is TRBJ2-2 and V is TRBV30; 10 bases are shared with TRBD2. CDR1 is GTSNPN and CDR2 is SVGIG in the germline V gene (reference sequence). V gave up 5 bases and J gave up 3 bases; unmatched junction bases: 9. There are 16 residues in the CDR3. CDR3: CAWDVRLAGDTGELFF. CDR3 DNA sequence: TGTGCCTGGGATGTGCGGCTAGCGGGGGACACCGGGGAGCTGTTTTTT.

This clone was observed a single time. The chain joins TRBV11-2 to TRBJ2-7; 9 nucleotides align to TRBD1. The J segment lost 3 bases and the V segment lost 5 bases, leaving 8 bases of the junction unmatched. This CDR3 spans 15 amino acids. Germline loops: CDR1 SGHAT, CDR2 FQNNGV. In DNA form, the CDR3 reads TGTGCCAGCAGCCAGAAGACAGGGGGTATCTACGAGCAGTACTTC. This sequence encodes CASSQKTGGIYEQYF. The variable domain in full, completed from reference TRBV11-2 and TRBJ2-7, reads EAGVAQSPRYKIIEKRQSVAFWCNPISGHATLYWYQQILGQGPKLLIQFQNNGVVDDSQLPKDRFSAERLKGVDSTLKIQPAKLEDSAVYLCASSQKTGGIYEQYFGPGTRLTVT.

This clone has only one observation. As DNA, the CDR3 is TGTGCCAGCAGCGGGTGGAGCTCCTACAATGAGCAGTTCTTC. Its protein product is CASSGWSSYNEQFF. The rearrangement links TRBV9 to TRBJ2-1; no definite D call. V lost 3 bases, J lost 0 bases, and 7 bases lay in between. Germline V lookup: CDR1 SGDLS, CDR2 YYNGEE. This CDR3 has 14 residues.

The chain uses TRBV7-2 and TRBJ2-1, with D unclear. The ends were cut back, 5 bases at V and 1 base at J, with 12 bases in the middle. The CDR3 runs 15 residues. Germline V lookup: CDR1 SGHTA, CDR2 FQGNSA. The CDR3 DNA sequence: TGTGCCAGCAGCCCCGAAGGGCCTTCCTACAATGAGCAGTTCTTC. Translating gives CASSPEGPSYNEQFF.

The chain recombines TRBV5-6 with TRBJ2-2; D is uncertain. The germline V and J ends were trimmed by 2 bases and 4 bases, with 6 bases remaining between them. The CDR3 consists of 13 residues. Germline loops: CDR1 SGHDT, CDR2 YYEEEE. Here the CDR3 reads CASSFLITGELFF. The CDR3 nucleotides are TGTGCCAGCAGCTTTTTGATCACCGGGGAGCTGTTTTTT. Complete variable domain (other parts from reference TRBV5-6 and TRBJ2-2): DAGVTQSPTHLIKTRGQQVTLRCSPKSGHDTVSWYQQALGQGPQFIFQYYEEEERQRGNFPDRFSGHQFPNYSSELNVNALLLGDSALYLCASSFLITGELFFGEGSRLTVL.

The chain employs TRBV7-2 and TRBJ2-2, with 9 bases matching TRBD1. The germline V gene has CDR1 SGHTA and CDR2 FQGNSA. CDR3 length: 16 residues. V dropped 1 base and J dropped 4; count of bases not matched to a gene: 4. The chain's CDR3 is CASSLVGTGITGELFF. CDR3 coding DNA: TGTGCCAGCAGCTTAGTAGGGACAGGGATCACCGGGGAGCTGTTTTTT. The full variable domain, with the rest looked up from reference TRBV7-2 and TRBJ2-2, is GAGVSQSPSNKVTEKGKDVELRCDPISGHTALYWYRQSLGQGLEFLIYFQGNSAPDKSGLPSDRFSAERTGGSVSTLTIQRTQQEDSAVYLCASSLVGTGITGELFFGEGSRLTVL.

This clone was seen only once. The chain employs TRBV9 and TRBJ2-1; 7 bases agree with TRBD2. CDR3 length: 16 amino acids. The V gene end was trimmed by 3 bases and the J gene end by 9 bases; junction bases not matched to a gene: 15. The germline V gene has CDR1 SGDLS and CDR2 YYNGEE. The CDR3 loop reads CASSASALFSGGEQFF. The CDR3 region has the DNA TGTGCCAGCAGCGCCTCAGCCTTATTCTCGGGAGGTGAGCAGTTCTTC.

The chain employs TRBV9 and TRBJ2-7, with 7 nucleotides matching TRBD2. The CDR3 is 16 amino acids. V lost 0 bases and J lost 2; bases outside the gene matches: 8. Germline V gives CDR1 SGDLS, CDR2 YYNGEE. DNA for the CDR3: TGTGCCAGCAGCGTAGGTTTAAGCGGGGATCCCTACGAGCAGTACTTC. Translated, it gives CASSVGLSGDPYEQYF.

This clone was recorded only once. A much larger clone is a single base away; this may be a read error. This specimen includes other DNA sequences encoding the same CDR3. CDR3 sequence reads: CASSFDQETQYF. Written as DNA, the CDR3 is TGCGCCAGCAGCTTTGACCAAGAGACCCAGTACTTC. V and J are TRBV5-1 and TRBJ2-5; D is unclear. The germline V gene encodes CDR1 SGHRS and CDR2 YFSETQ. V lost 2 bases, J lost 0 bases, and 2 bases lay in between. The CDR3 is 12 residues long.

This chain connects TRBV28 to TRBJ2-3, with 11 bases aligning to TRBD2. The germline gives CDR1 MDHEN, CDR2 SYDVKM. V gave up 5 bases and J gave up 3 bases; unmatched junction bases: 4. This CDR3 has 15 amino acids. CDR3: CASSAGTSGTDTQYF. CDR3 in DNA: TGTGCCAGCAGTGCCGGGACTAGCGGTACAGATACGCAGTATTTT.